The entry that follows covers one TCR beta chain sequence. Antigen unknown. TCRdb's copy holds only in-frame clones and misses some; the assay was immunoSEQ multiplex PCR. The sample comprises approximately 33,000 clones, around 80% of which are singletons, and about 3.4% rests with the top ten. The CDR3 extends over 13 amino acids. Trimming removed 1 base from V and 6 bases from J, with 8 bases in between. Per the germline V gene, CDR1 is SGHRS and CDR2 is YFSETQ. This sample stems from a study of somatic mutations in cytotoxic T cells in rheumatoid arthritis. Turning to the study itself: Sorting by flow gave nearly 100% purity for some V beta antibody-stained T-cell populations, including V beta1+ cells sequenced for TCRB.

Study observations and caveats: Reported slight underrepresentation of TRBV07 in rheumatoid arthritis patients was not subjected to multiple-comparison adjustment.

What was sequenced was CD8+ T cells sorted from blood. The J gene is TRBJ2-1, the V gene TRBV5-1, with unresolved D. The sequence was obtained from a man in his forties in good health. CDR3 nucleotides: TGCGCCAGCAGCTTGACGATCGGCAATGAGCAGTTCTTC. This encodes CASSLTIGNEQFF.